These 22 T cell receptor beta chains share one sample of origin, sequenced in a study of CD8 T cells in ankylosing spondylitis (dated by TCRdb to about 2017). Preparation of the library involved 5' RACE. Sequencing relied on an Illumina HiSeq 2500. Using fastp trimming at Q25 and MiXCR clonotype assembly, TCRdb reanalyzed the public sequencing data and kept in-frame beta chains. Every entry covers one CDR3 protein and lists the most common genes and DNA from its rows. The sample data list 40,000 to 55,000 distinct CDR3 sequences, and approximately 7% of these were observed just once. The top ten hold 7.5% to 10% of the sample. Sequenced: blood, either unsorted or a sorted T cell fraction (not recorded which). These receptors were obtained from a female donor with ankylosing spondylitis or in good health (not recorded which).

This clonotype has a count of ten or more. The chain is built from TRBV7-9 and TRBJ2-7; D may be TRBD1 (6 bases). V was cut by 3 bases and J by 5 bases, with 11 bases left in between. The CDR3 runs to 13 residues. Germline V gene sequence: CDR1 SEHNR, CDR2 FQNEAQ (reference sequence). DNA for the CDR3: TGTGCCAGCAGCTTGGGGACAACCGACGAGCAGTACTTC. Encoded protein: CASSLGTTDEQYF. The variable domain in full, with the rest retrieved from reference TRBV7-9 and TRBJ2-7, is DTGVSQNPRHKITKRGQNVTFRCDPISEHNRLYWYRQTLGQGPEFLTYFQNEAQLEKSRLLSDRFSAERPKGSFSTLEIQRTEQGDSAMYLCASSLGTTDEQYFGPGTRLTVT.

At least ten counts were recorded for this clonotype. The chain links TRBV3-1 to TRBJ2-1; 12 bases are shared with TRBD2. J lost 8 bases, V lost 0 bases, and 8 bases had no gene match. The CDR3 extends over 17 amino acids. The germline CDR1 and CDR2 sequences are LGHDT and YNNKEL (reference sequence). This CDR3 reads CASSQEYLAGGMDEQFF. CDR3 bases: TGTGCCAGCAGCCAAGAATACCTAGCGGGGGGGATGGATGAGCAGTTCTTC.

The sample holds many counts of this clonotype. The genes are TRBV5-1 and TRBJ2-3; D uncertain. The CDR3 length is 13 residues. Germline assignment: CDR1 SGHRS and CDR2 YFSETQ. Trimming cost V 3 bases and J 2 bases, with 7 bases left between them. The CDR3 here is CASSSQFTDTQYF. The CDR3 nucleotides are TGCGCCAGCAGCTCGCAATTCACAGATACGCAGTATTTT.

This chain connects TRBV6-2 or TRBV6-3 to TRBJ1-2; 7 bases are shared with TRBD1. The CDR3 length is 13 residues. The germline V gene has CDR1 MNHEY and CDR2 SVGEGT. V was pared by 5 bases and J by 3 bases, with 3 bases of the junction left unmatched. The CDR3 is CASSTGTDYGYTF. In nucleotides, the CDR3 is TGTGCCAGCAGTACCGGGACAGACTATGGCTACACCTTC.

In DNA form, the CDR3 reads TGTGCCAGCAGCTTAGAAGGGGGCGGTACAGATACGCAGTATTTT. Protein sequence: CASSLEGGGTDTQYF. The chain joins TRBV11-2 to TRBJ2-3, with 7 bases matching TRBD1. This CDR3 is 15 amino acids long. Per the germline V gene, CDR1 is SGHAT and CDR2 is FQNNGV. Germline trimming cut 0 bases from V and 3 bases from J; bases unmatched to any gene: 3.

This clonotype was detected ten times or more. In DNA, the CDR3 is TGTGCCAGCAGCTTCACAGGGCACGAGCAGTACGTC. Translation gives CASSFTGHEQYV. The chain links TRBV5-6 to TRBJ2-7, with D possibly TRBD1 on 6 matching bases. Germline CDR1 is SGHDT and CDR2 is YYEEEE. The CDR3 is made up of 12 amino acids. Trimming took off 2 bases at V and 5 bases at J, with 8 bases between the two ends.

This clonotype was seen many times. The chain employs TRBV5-1 and TRBJ1-5; no clear D. The CDR3 runs 14 residues. V was shortened by 0 bases and J by 4 bases, with 8 bases between the two germline ends. CDR1 SGHRS and CDR2 YFSETQ come from the germline V gene. CDR3 nucleotides: TGCGCCAGCAGCTTGGGGGGTACGAATCAGCCCCAGCATTTT. It translates to CASSLGGTNQPQHF. Full variable domain (missing parts from reference TRBV5-1 and TRBJ1-5): KAGVTQTPRYLIKTRGQQVTLSCSPISGHRSVSWYQQTPGQGLQFLFEYFSETQRNKGNFPGRFSGRQFSNSRSEMNVSTLELGDSALYLCASSLGGTNQPQHFGDGTRLSIL.

The V gene is TRBV11-1, the J gene TRBJ2-2; D is uncertain. CDR1 and CDR2 (germline): SGHAT, FQDESV (reference sequence). V was shortened by 3 bases and J by 2 bases, with 7 bases between the two germline ends. The CDR3 length is 14 residues. In DNA form, the CDR3 reads TGTGCCAGCAGCTTTGTGACAAACACCGGGGAGCTGTTTTTT. Encoded protein: CASSFVTNTGELFF.

The rearrangement links TRBV5-1 to TRBJ2-7; no clear D. The CDR3 length is 12 residues. The V gene lost 4 bases and the J gene lost 5 bases, with 10 bases spanning the gap. CDR1 and CDR2 from the germline V gene are SGHRS and YFSETQ. The CDR3 bases are TGCGCCAGCAGCCCCGCGGACCACGAGCAGTACTTC. As protein: CASSPADHEQYF.

This clonotype was counted ten times or more. The chain employs TRBV29-1 and TRBJ2-7; 8 nucleotides align to TRBD1. This CDR3 spans 12 amino acids. Unmatched junction bases numbered 6, after V lost 5 bases and J lost 6 bases. CDR1 is SQVTM and CDR2 is ANQGSEA in the germline V gene. CDR3 in DNA: TGCAGCGTTCCGGGACAGGTTGGCGAGCAGTACTTC. Amino acids: CSVPGQVGEQYF.

This clonotype has at least ten counts. The CDR3 region is CASSSGTGGTEQFF. The CDR3 DNA follows: TGCGCCAGCAGCTCCGGGACAGGGGGCACTGAGCAGTTCTTC. This rearrangement joins TRBV5-1 to TRBJ2-1; 12 nucleotides line up with TRBD1. With V trimmed by 3 bases and J by 9 bases, 4 bases remained unmatched. Germline V gives CDR1 SGHRS, CDR2 YFSETQ. CDR3 length: 14 residues. Variable domain in full (rest from reference TRBV5-1 and TRBJ2-1): KAGVTQTPRYLIKTRGQQVTLSCSPISGHRSVSWYQQTPGQGLQFLFEYFSETQRNKGNFPGRFSGRQFSNSRSEMNVSTLELGDSALYLCASSSGTGGTEQFFGPGTRLTVL.

This clonotype was counted only a few times. The chain uses TRBV7-2 and TRBJ1-4, with no clear D. Trimming removed 2 bases at V and 0 bases at J, with 7 bases between. The CDR3 has 15 residues. Per the germline V gene, CDR1 is SGHTA and CDR2 is FQGNSA. The CDR3 DNA reads as TGTGCCAGCAGCTTAAGGCTGACAACTAATGAAAAACTGTTTTTT. Protein: CASSLRLTTNEKLFF.

The CDR3 nucleotides read TGTGCCTGGAGGACCGGGACAGGGGTCGGCTACACCTTC. It codes for CAWRTGTGVGYTF. This rearrangement joins TRBV30 to TRBJ1-2; 10 nucleotides match TRBD1. After removal of 3 bases from V and 8 bases from J, the junction contained 6 bases not matched to a gene. The CDR3 is 13 amino acids. Germline loops: CDR1 GTSNPN, CDR2 SVGIG (reference sequence).

At least ten counts were recorded for this clonotype. The chain links TRBV20-1 to TRBJ2-7; TRBD1 is a possible D gene (5 bases). CDR3 length: 11 amino acids. Germline V lookup: CDR1 DFQATT, CDR2 SNEGSKA (reference sequence). Between the trimmed V and J ends, which lost 5 bases and 5 bases, there was a span of 10 bases. CDR3 sequence: CSAFTGNEQYV. The DNA for the CDR3 is TGCAGTGCTTTCACAGGTAACGAGCAGTACGTC.

This clonotype was seen at least ten times. The V gene is TRBV6-1, the J gene TRBJ1-2; D uncertain. The germline CDR1 and CDR2 sequences are MNHNS and SASEGT. The CDR3 is 14 residues long. Between the trimmed V and J ends, which lost 7 bases and 3 bases, there was a span of 15 bases. CDR3 region: CASTPSGVDYGYTF. The CDR3 coding sequence is TGTGCCAGCACCCCTTCTGGGGTGGACTATGGCTACACCTTC.

Many counts were recorded for this clonotype. This chain uses TRBV5-1 with TRBJ2-3; no reliable D call. The ends were cut back, 0 bases at V and 2 bases at J, with 7 bases in the middle. CDR1 SGHRS and CDR2 YFSETQ come from the germline V gene. This CDR3 is built from 14 residues. The CDR3 DNA reads as TGCGCCAGCAGCTTGGACGGAACCACAGATACGCAGTATTTT. It yields the protein CASSLDGTTDTQYF.

This clonotype showed up many times. The V gene is TRBV20-1, the J gene TRBJ1-5; the D gene is possibly TRBD1 (5 bases). This CDR3 comprises 14 residues. Germline lookup yields CDR1 DFQATT and CDR2 SNEGSKA (reference sequence). The V gene lost 7 bases and the J gene lost 1 base, with 14 bases spanning the gap. CDR3 sequence (DNA): TGCAGTGTAAATCTCGGGGGAAGCAATCAGCCCCAGCATTTT. Its translation is CSVNLGGSNQPQHF.

J is TRBJ2-1 and V is TRBV11-3; D is possibly TRBD2 (6 bases). V was trimmed by 1 base and J by 4 bases, leaving 35 bases between them. The CDR3 consists of 23 residues. Germline CDR1 is SGHNT and CDR2 is YENEEA. This CDR3 is CASSLGRKVYSGGGRVRYNEQFF. As DNA, the CDR3 is TGTGCCAGCAGCTTAGGACGGAAAGTCTACAGTGGGGGAGGCCGAGTTAGATACAATGAGCAGTTCTTC.

The chain employs TRBV10-3 and TRBJ2-7; maybe TRBD1 (5 bases). Trimming pared 2 bases from V and 7 bases from J, leaving 21 bases between. The CDR3 has 16 residues. Germline CDR1 ENHRY, CDR2 SYGVKD. CDR3 sequence: CAISEMDTSPSREQYF. Here the CDR3 DNA reads TGTGCCATCAGTGAGATGGACACAAGCCCCAGTCGTGAGCAGTACTTC.

This clonotype was seen ten or more times. The germline gene is not matched at one end of the junction; a read error may be the cause. The V call is TRBV12-5, the J call TRBJ2-2; 7 positions match TRBD2. Germline assignment: CDR1 LGHNT and CDR2 FRNRAP. The CDR3 is made up of 16 amino acids. The CDR3 region is CVSGLTLGRLTGELFF. For the CDR3, the DNA is TGTGTTAGTGGTTTAACCCTCGGGAGGCTAACCGGGGAGCTGTTTTTT. The full variable domain, its missing parts supplied by reference TRBV12-5 and TRBJ2-2, is DARVTQTPRHKVTEMGQEVTMRCQPILGHNTVFWYRQTMMQGLELLAYFRNRAPLDDSGMPKDRFSAEMPDATLATLKIQPSEPRDSAVYFCVSGLTLGRLTGELFFGEGSRLTVL.

This clonotype was recorded at least ten times. CDR3 DNA sequence: TGTGCCAGCAGCTTAGCGAGCGGGGGGGCCGAAGATGAGCAGTTCTTC. This sequence encodes CASSLASGGAEDEQFF. The chain recombines TRBV7-8 with TRBJ2-1; 10 bases are shared with TRBD2. J was trimmed by 8 bases and V by 0 bases; bases with no gene match: 7. Germline CDR1 and CDR2: SGHVS and FQNEAQ. This CDR3 has 16 residues.

This clonotype was recorded many times. The chain has TRBV28 and TRBJ1-2; D is ambiguous. Trimming cost V 6 bases and J 8 bases, with 25 bases left between them. The CDR3 is 16 residues long. Germline CDR1 and CDR2: MDHEN and SYDVKM. This chain's CDR3 is CASRLTGPLLSDGYTF. CDR3 coding DNA: TGTGCCAGCAGGCTAACCGGACCGTTGTTAAGTGACGGCTACACCTTC.